Below are 18 T cell receptor beta chains sequenced from a single sample in a study of shared clonotypes between healthy human individuals. It was CD45RO-negative cells, positively selected for CCR7, that made up naive CD8 cells, with terminally differentiated effector memory CD45RA+ cells excluded. Profiled with immunoSEQ multiplex PCR; TCRdb holds only in-frame clones, not every one. The table records 2 million or so clones, around 96% of them present only once. Input material: naive CD8+ T cells sorted from blood. Source of these receptors: a man between 18 and 29 years old in good health.

Only a few counts were recorded for this clone. The same CDR3 arises from other DNA sequences in this sample as well. The V call is TRBV28, the J call TRBJ1-5; a weak D match, TRBD1 (5 bases). The V and J ends lost 2 bases and 2 bases respectively, with 7 bases between them. The length of the CDR3 is 14 residues. The germline CDR1 and CDR2 sequences are MDHEN and SYDVKM. CDR3 protein: CASSLRGGNQPQHF. CDR3 in DNA: TGTGCCAGCAGTTTACGGGGGGGCAATCAGCCCCAGCATTTT.

The chain employs TRBV15 and TRBJ2-5, with 12 positions matching TRBD2. CDR1 is LNHNV and CDR2 is YYDKDF in the germline V gene (reference sequence). The CDR3 has 16 amino acids. The V gene end was trimmed by 4 bases and the J gene end by 5 bases; junction bases not matched to a gene: 8. CDR3 residues: CATSTGLAGLGETQYF. The CDR3 nucleotides read TGTGCCACCAGCACAGGACTAGCGGGGCTCGGGGAGACCCAGTACTTC.

The gene calls are TRBV5-4 and TRBJ2-2; TRBD1 matches at 9 bases. Germline V gene lookup returns CDR1 SGHNT and CDR2 YYREEE (reference sequence). This CDR3 comprises 16 residues. With 4 bases clipped from V and 3 bases from J, the junction kept 7 bases outside the gene matches. In DNA form, the CDR3 reads TGTGCCAGCAGCCAGCAGGACAGGGGTCACACCGGGGAGCTGTTTTTT. It is translated as CASSQQDRGHTGELFF.

V gene TRBV2 combines with J gene TRBJ2-5; D may be TRBD2 (6 bases). V lost 1 base to trimming and J lost 5 bases, with 14 bases between them. The CDR3 runs 15 residues. Germline V gene lookup returns CDR1 SNHLY and CDR2 FYNNEI. The CDR3: CASSEGRGFGETQYF. CDR3 nucleotide sequence: TGTGCCAGCAGTGAAGGTCGGGGGTTCGGGGAGACCCAGTACTTC.

This clone appeared a single time. The gene calls are TRBV4-1 and TRBJ2-7; D uncertain. The germline gives CDR1 MGHRA, CDR2 YSYEKL. V lost 2 bases to trimming and J lost 7 bases, with 15 bases between them. The CDR3 has 14 residues. The CDR3 sequence is CASSQKMGLWEQYF. The DNA for the CDR3 is TGCGCCAGCAGCCAAAAGATGGGCCTTTGGGAGCAGTACTTC.

The chain links TRBV6-5 to TRBJ2-3, with D possibly being TRBD1 or TRBD2 (5 bases each). The CDR3 consists of 14 residues. V lost 5 bases and J lost 4, with 13 bases in between. In germline, CDR1 is MNHEY, CDR2 SVGAGI. CDR3 amino acids: CASSQIVGADTQYF. The DNA for the CDR3 is TGTGCCAGCAGTCAGATTGTGGGGGCAGATACGCAGTATTTT.

The rearrangement joins TRBV11-2 to TRBJ2-3, with D uncertain. This CDR3 comprises 12 residues. Trimming shortened V by 7 bases and J by 4 bases, and 9 bases separated the two germline ends. Germline V gene data show CDR1 as SGHAT and CDR2 as FQNNGV. CDR3 DNA: TGTGCCAGCACCCTGACCTCAGATACGCAGTATTTT. It translates to CASTLTSDTQYF.

The V and J genes are TRBV7-2 and TRBJ1-1; TRBD1 matches 7 bases. Germline V gene sequence: CDR1 SGHTA, CDR2 FQGNSA. J was trimmed by 6 bases and V by 5 bases; bases with no gene match: 6. CDR3 length equals 13 residues. In DNA form, the CDR3 reads TGTGCCAGCAGCGCAAACAGGGGCGCTGAAGCTTTCTTT. Residues: CASSANRGAEAFF.

V is TRBV9 and J is TRBJ1-1; no reliable D call. This CDR3 region has 15 residues. Trimming removed 4 bases from V and 0 bases from J, with 13 bases in between. Germline V lookup: CDR1 SGDLS, CDR2 YYNGEE. The CDR3 loop reads CASSPPSALNTEAFF. The CDR3 DNA sequence: TGTGCCAGCAGCCCCCCCTCAGCGCTGAACACTGAAGCTTTCTTT.

The V call is TRBV10-2, the J call TRBJ2-1; D is possibly TRBD1 (5 bases). The germline V gene encodes CDR1 WSHSY and CDR2 SAAADI. The V and J ends lost 8 bases and 1 base respectively, with 9 bases between them. This CDR3 has 13 residues. CDR3 sequence reads: CASSQGSYNEQFF. Here the CDR3 DNA reads TGCGCCAGCTCCCAGGGTTCCTACAATGAGCAGTTCTTC.

This rearrangement joins TRBV7-9 to TRBJ1-1; 11 bases line up with TRBD1. Germline CDR1 SEHNR, CDR2 FQNEAQ (reference sequence). The CDR3 has 16 amino acids. Trimming at V came to 5 bases and at J to 4 bases, leaving 9 bases not matched to a gene. The CDR3 nucleotides read TGTGCCAGCAGCGGAGGGAGGGACAGGGGGGCCACTGAAGCTTTCTTT. Translation: CASSGGRDRGATEAFF.

V and J are TRBV6-6 and TRBJ1-2; D call uncertain. V was trimmed by 7 bases and J by 3 bases, leaving 18 bases between them. Germline CDR1 is MNHNY and CDR2 is SVGAGI (reference sequence). The CDR3 sequence is 15 residues long. The CDR3 loop is CASIIVAGSHYGYTF. The CDR3 DNA is TGTGCCAGCATAATCGTTGCTGGTTCTCACTATGGCTACACCTTC.

V gene TRBV2 combines with J gene TRBJ2-5, with a weak D call TRBD2 (6 bases). This CDR3 contains 17 residues. Germline V CDR1 and CDR2: SNHLY, FYNNEI. V shed 3 bases and J shed 5 bases, with 22 bases lying between them. This CDR3 is CASSDGSRGAGLETQYF. CDR3 sequence (DNA): TGTGCCAGCAGTGACGGGTCGAGGGGCGCGGGGTTGGAGACCCAGTACTTC.

This chain uses TRBV27 with TRBJ2-7; the match to TRBD2 covers 8 bases. V was clipped by 6 bases and J by 7 bases; unmatched bases: 14. The CDR3 runs 15 residues. Germline assignment: CDR1 MNHEY and CDR2 SMNVEV (reference sequence). DNA of the CDR3: TGTGCCAGCAGGAGGGTAGCGGGGTCAGGGTGGGAGCAGTACTTC. This encodes CASRRVAGSGWEQYF.

This chain joins TRBV27 and TRBJ2-7, with 9 positions matching TRBD1. V lost 3 bases, J lost 3 bases, and 9 bases stayed unmatched. The germline V gene has CDR1 MNHEY and CDR2 SMNVEV (reference sequence). This CDR3 region has 16 residues. The CDR3 sequence: CASSLVPTGGGYEQYF. Here the CDR3 DNA reads TGTGCCAGCAGTTTGGTACCAACAGGGGGCGGCTACGAGCAGTACTTC.

The chain joins TRBV4-2 to TRBJ2-7, with 7 bases fitting TRBD2. Germline lookup yields CDR1 LGHNA and CDR2 YNFKEQ. The CDR3 sequence is 17 residues long. V lost 1 base to trimming and J lost 4 bases; unmatched junction nucleotides: 13. The CDR3 coding sequence is TGTGCCAGCAGCCAAGTTTCTGGAGTAGCGGGTGATTACGAGCAGTACTTC. Translated: CASSQVSGVAGDYEQYF.

The sample holds one count of this clone. V gene TRBV5-6 combines with J gene TRBJ2-1, with D maybe TRBD2 (6 bases). This CDR3 has 13 residues. V was pared by 0 bases and J by 10 bases, with 11 bases between. The V gene's germline CDR1 is SGHDT and CDR2 YYEEEE. The CDR3 sequence is CASSLGSGTEQFF. Here the CDR3 DNA reads TGTGCCAGCAGCTTGGGTAGCGGAACAGAGCAGTTCTTC.

J is TRBJ2-6 and V is TRBV4-3, with a weak D call TRBD2 (5 bases). Germline V CDR1 and CDR2: LGHNA, YSLEER. V lost 0 bases, J lost 2 bases, and 17 bases lay in between. CDR3 length: 19 residues. The CDR3 sequence is CASSQDWSRGFAGANVLTF. In DNA form, the CDR3 reads TGCGCCAGCAGCCAAGATTGGTCTCGGGGATTCGCTGGGGCCAACGTCCTGACTTTC.